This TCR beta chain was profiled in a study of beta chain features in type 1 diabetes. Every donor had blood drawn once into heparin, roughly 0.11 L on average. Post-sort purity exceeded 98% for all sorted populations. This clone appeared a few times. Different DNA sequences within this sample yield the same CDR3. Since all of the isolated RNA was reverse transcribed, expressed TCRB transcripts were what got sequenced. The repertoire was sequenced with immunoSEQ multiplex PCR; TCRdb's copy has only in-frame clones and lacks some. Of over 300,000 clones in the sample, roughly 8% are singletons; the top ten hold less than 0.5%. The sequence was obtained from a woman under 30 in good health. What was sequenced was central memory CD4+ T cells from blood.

CDR3 sequence: CASSVDSLNTEAFF. In DNA, the CDR3 is TGTGCCAGCAGCGTAGACAGCTTGAACACTGAAGCTTTCTTT. The chain carries TRBV9 and TRBJ1-1; D not certain. Germline V gene data show CDR1 as SGDLS and CDR2 as YYNGEE. Trimming left V 0 bases short and J 0 bases short, with 6 bases between. The CDR3 spans 14 residues.